Below, 9 T cell receptor beta chains from the same sample are listed, as sequenced in a study of T cell responses to AZD1222 COVID-19 vaccine. Some clones are missing from TCRdb's copy, which holds only in-frame ones; the method was immunoSEQ multiplex PCR. Of around 180,000 clones in the sample, approximately 87% were seen once. Sample: peripheral blood, taken on day 0 of MenACWY control vaccination. The origin of the receptors is an adult in good health.

Comment on this clone: This specimen includes other DNA sequences encoding the same CDR3. The chain has TRBV28 and TRBJ2-3; D is undetermined. This CDR3 contains 13 residues. V dropped 6 bases and J dropped 1 base, with 8 bases sitting between them. The germline V gene encodes CDR1 MDHEN and CDR2 SYDVKM. CDR3 sequence (DNA): TGTGCCAGCAGCTTGGGTGGCACAGATACGCAGTATTTT. Protein: CASSLGGTDTQYF.

The gene calls are TRBV19 and TRBJ2-7, with 9 bases lining up with TRBD1. This CDR3 comprises 13 residues. The trim removed 5 bases at V and 2 bases at J, leaving 1 base unmatched. CDR1 is LNHDA, CDR2 SQIVND, per germline (reference sequence). The CDR3 sequence is CASSWTGAYEQYF. CDR3 DNA: TGTGCCAGTAGTTGGACAGGGGCCTACGAGCAGTACTTC. The full variable domain, with the rest looked up from reference TRBV19 and TRBJ2-7, is DGGITQSPKYLFRKEGQNVTLSCEQNLNHDAMYWYRQDPGQGLRLIYYSQIVNDFQKGDIAEGYSVSREKKESFPLTVTSAQKNPTAFYLCASSWTGAYEQYFGPGTRLTVT.

This clone was counted only a few times. V usage is TRBV27 and J usage is TRBJ1-6; D is perhaps TRBD1 (5 bases). This CDR3 is 15 amino acids long. Trimming pared 6 bases from V and 8 bases from J, leaving 17 bases between. Germline CDR1 MNHEY, CDR2 SMNVEV (reference sequence). CDR3 bases: TGTGCCAGCAGAGCCCGGGACGGAATTGATTCACCCCTCCACTTT. The encoded protein is CASRARDGIDSPLHF.

A single count supports this clone. This chain links TRBV28 with TRBJ1-6; 7 nucleotides agree with TRBD1. This CDR3 is 14 amino acids long. The germline CDR1 and CDR2 sequences are MDHEN and SYDVKM. The V and J ends lost 5 bases and 4 bases, in that order; junction bases with no gene match: 2. The CDR3 coding sequence is TGTGCCAGCAGTCTGACAGGGTATAATTCACCCCTCCACTTT. Residues: CASSLTGYNSPLHF.

The chain combines TRBV24-1 with TRBJ1-5; D is unclear. This CDR3 is built from 13 residues. V lost 4 bases and J 1 base, leaving 4 bases between the germline ends. CDR1 and CDR2 from the germline V gene are KGHDR and SFDVKD. CDR3 in DNA: TGTGCCACCAGTGAGCGGAGCAATCAGCCCCAGCATTTT. Its protein product is CATSERSNQPQHF.

The chain combines TRBV15 with TRBJ2-5; perhaps TRBD2 as D (6 bases). Germline loops: CDR1 LNHNV, CDR2 YYDKDF (reference sequence). Trimming cost V 3 bases and J 5 bases, with 10 bases left between them. CDR3 length: 13 residues. The CDR3 is CATSSGGWETQYF. CDR3 sequence (DNA): TGTGCCACCAGCAGCGGGGGTTGGGAGACCCAGTACTTC.

The chain joins TRBV6-2 or TRBV6-3 to TRBJ2-6; no firm D call. The germline V and J ends were trimmed by 6 bases and 4 bases, with 7 bases remaining between them. The CDR3 extends over 13 amino acids. Looked up from germline, CDR1 is MNHEY and CDR2 is SVGEGT. In DNA form, the CDR3 reads TGTGCCAGCAGCCTTTCGGGGGCCAACGTCCTGACTTTC. Its translation is CASSLSGANVLTF.

The V gene is TRBV7-8, the J gene TRBJ1-2; perhaps TRBD1 as D (5 bases). V was clipped by 1 base and J by 1 base, with 13 bases between them. The germline CDR1 and CDR2 sequences are SGHVS and FQNEAQ. The CDR3 totals 16 residues. The CDR3 DNA reads as TGTGCCAGCAGCTTAGGGGCTCCGGGGGATAACTATGGCTACACCTTC. Protein product: CASSLGAPGDNYGYTF. Full variable domain (outside the CDR3, taken from reference TRBV7-8 and TRBJ1-2): GAGVSQSPRYKVAKRGQDVALRCDPISGHVSLFWYQQALGQGPEFLTYFQNEAQLDKSGLPSDRFFAERPEGSVSTLKIQRTQQEDSAVYLCASSLGAPGDNYGYTFGSGTRLTVV.

V usage is TRBV5-1 and J usage is TRBJ2-3, with no clear D. Trimming cost V 0 bases and J 0 bases, with 14 bases left between them. The CDR3 runs 17 residues. In germline, CDR1 is SGHRS, CDR2 YFSETQ. The CDR3 reads CASSLVVALASTDTQYF. The CDR3 nucleotides read TGCGCCAGCAGCTTGGTAGTGGCGCTCGCTAGCACAGATACGCAGTATTTT.